The 14 T cell receptor beta chains listed next were all sequenced from one sample in a study of blood T cell repertoires in COVID-19 (dated by TCRdb to 2018 to 2021). Libraries were prepared through the immunoSEQ multiplex PCR assay. Here the immuneACCESS table is served through TCRdb, limited to in-frame sequences with V and J called. Missing clones are a known gap in these copies; in checked studies unresolved V genes cover under half, and the rest lacks a known reason. For this sample the table gives some 120,000 clones, of which around 83% were detected only once. Roughly 1.5% of the sample goes to the ten largest clones. Source material: peripheral blood. The receptors were sampled from a middle-aged man with acute or convalescent COVID-19.

This clone was recorded only once. The chain is built from TRBV19 and TRBJ1-2; no firm D call. The CDR3 runs to 15 residues. The germline V gene has CDR1 LNHDA and CDR2 SQIVND (reference sequence). V shed 10 bases and J shed 5 bases, with 23 bases lying between them. The CDR3, as DNA: TGTGCCATCCCGAGGGTCCGGAGGGTACGGTATGGCTACACCTTC. Amino acid sequence: CAIPRVRRVRYGYTF.

The rearrangement uses TRBV19 and TRBJ2-5, with 10 nucleotides matching TRBD1. Per the germline V gene, CDR1 is LNHDA and CDR2 is SQIVND (reference sequence). The CDR3 has 15 amino acids. J was trimmed by 5 bases and V by 5 bases; bases with no gene match: 8. The CDR3 loop reads CASSSTGGAGETQYF. The CDR3, as DNA: TGTGCCAGTAGTTCGACAGGGGGCGCGGGGGAGACCCAGTACTTC.

The J gene is TRBJ2-1, the V gene TRBV3-1 (or the pseudogene TRBV3-2), with TRBD1 identical over 9 bases. The length of the CDR3 is 17 residues. Looked up from germline, CDR1 is LGHDT and CDR2 is YNNKEL (reference sequence). V dropped 0 bases and J dropped 5; count of bases not matched to a gene: 8. The CDR3 reads CASSQDRGQGPNNEQFF. DNA of the CDR3: TGTGCCAGCAGCCAAGATAGGGGACAGGGTCCTAACAATGAGCAGTTCTTC.

The gene calls are TRBV7-2 and TRBJ2-1; D gene unclear. The CDR3 spans 13 residues. In germline, CDR1 is SGHTA, CDR2 FQGNSA. V was shortened by 0 bases and J by 9 bases, with 9 bases between the two germline ends. In DNA, the CDR3 is TGTGCCAGCAGCTTAGCGCGGCTGGCTGAGCAGTTCTTC. Its protein is CASSLARLAEQFF.

The J gene is TRBJ2-3, the V gene TRBV5-4, with D uncertain. The CDR3 contains 13 residues. V shed 4 bases and J shed 5 bases, with 11 bases lying between them. Germline loops: CDR1 SGHNT, CDR2 YYREEE (reference sequence). This CDR3 reads CASSPRQEDTQYF. The DNA for the CDR3 is TGTGCCAGCAGCCCTAGGCAAGAAGATACGCAGTATTTT.

This clone showed up just once. The chain employs TRBV7-2 and TRBJ1-2; D might be TRBD1 (5 bases). Germline V gene sequence: CDR1 SGHTA, CDR2 FQGNSA. This CDR3 comprises 13 residues. V was pared by 4 bases and J by 7 bases, with 13 bases between. CDR3 nucleotides: TGTGCCAGCAGCTCTTTGGACAATAGTGGCTACACCTTC. It translates to CASSSLDNSGYTF. The full variable domain, in which reference TRBV7-2 and TRBJ1-2 provide the parts outside the CDR3, is GAGVSQSPSNKVTEKGKDVELRCDPISGHTALYWYRQSLGQGLEFLIYFQGNSAPDKSGLPSDRFSAERTGGSVSTLTIQRTQQEDSAVYLCASSSLDNSGYTFGSGTRLTVV.

A single count supports this clone. The chain links TRBV4-2 to TRBJ2-4; TRBD1 is a possible D gene (6 bases). This CDR3 is built from 20 residues. Trimming removed 1 base at V and 1 base at J, with 23 bases between. Germline V gives CDR1 LGHNA, CDR2 YNFKEQ. The CDR3 protein is CASSQATGHSGLLAKNIQYF. The CDR3, as DNA: TGTGCCAGCAGCCAAGCTACGGGACATTCGGGCTTACTGGCCAAAAACATTCAGTACTTC.

This chain uses TRBV12-3 or TRBV12-4 with TRBJ1-1; D is uncertain. Trimming shortened V by 3 bases and J by 7 bases, and 12 bases separated the two germline ends. This CDR3 spans 13 amino acids. The CDR3 region has the DNA TGTGCCAGCAGTTTGGGCAGGAGGGTTGAAGCTTTCTTT. Its translation is CASSLGRRVEAFF.

V usage is TRBV5-1 and J usage is TRBJ2-7, with D possibly being TRBD2 (5 bases). The CDR3 sequence is 13 residues long. Per the germline V gene, CDR1 is SGHRS and CDR2 is YFSETQ. V lost 2 bases and J lost 5, with 11 bases in between. The CDR3 region is CASSLARRDEQYF. The CDR3 DNA sequence: TGCGCCAGCAGCTTAGCCCGGCGGGACGAGCAGTACTTC.

The chain carries TRBV3-1 (or the pseudogene TRBV3-2) and TRBJ2-2, with D perhaps matching TRBD2 (6 bases). The CDR3 runs 12 residues. Trimming left V 8 bases short and J 5 bases short, with 9 bases between. CDR1 and CDR2 (germline): LGHDT, YNNKEL (reference sequence). The CDR3 sequence: CASPSGTGELFF. DNA of the CDR3: TGTGCCAGCCCAAGCGGGACCGGGGAGCTGTTTTTT.

The chain uses TRBV5-5 and TRBJ1-4; 8 nucleotides agree with TRBD1. Trimming removed 4 bases from V and 7 bases from J; junction bases left unmatched: 6. Germline CDR1 SGHKS, CDR2 YYEKEE (reference sequence). The CDR3 has 14 residues. The CDR3 reads CASSGTGGGEKLFF. The DNA for the CDR3 is TGTGCCAGCAGCGGTACAGGGGGTGGTGAAAAACTGTTTTTT.

This chain uses TRBV10-3 with TRBJ1-6; a possible D gene is TRBD1 (5 bases). Germline V CDR1 and CDR2: ENHRY, SYGVKD. The V and J ends lost 4 bases and 0 bases respectively, with 7 bases between them. This CDR3 region has 15 residues. For the CDR3, the DNA is TGTGCCATCAGTGGGGGGGGCTCCTATAATTCACCCCTCCACTTT. Translated, it gives CAISGGGSYNSPLHF.

CDR3 residues: CASSVGGAWPDTQYF. DNA of the CDR3: TGTGCCAGCAGCGTAGGTGGGGCCTGGCCAGATACGCAGTATTTT. The V and J genes are TRBV9 and TRBJ2-3; D is perhaps TRBD1 (5 bases). V shed 0 bases and J shed 4 bases, with 12 bases lying between them. The CDR3 covers 15 residues. CDR1 and CDR2 from the germline V gene are SGDLS and YYNGEE. Together with reference TRBV9 and TRBJ2-3, the CDR3 gives the full variable domain: DSGVTQTPKHLITATGQRVTLRCSPRSGDLSVYWYQQSLDQGLQFLIQYYNGEERAKGNILERFSAQQFPDLHSELNLSSLELGDSALYFCASSVGGAWPDTQYFGPGTRLTVL.

This chain links TRBV4-1 with TRBJ2-1; TRBD2 matches at 9 bases. J gave up 6 bases and V 5 bases, and 11 bases lay outside the gene matches. Germline loops: CDR1 MGHRA, CDR2 YSYEKL. The CDR3 covers 16 residues. The CDR3 region has the DNA TGCGCCAGCAGCTTTATTCTAGCGGGAAAAAGCAATGAGCAGTTCTTC. As protein: CASSFILAGKSNEQFF.